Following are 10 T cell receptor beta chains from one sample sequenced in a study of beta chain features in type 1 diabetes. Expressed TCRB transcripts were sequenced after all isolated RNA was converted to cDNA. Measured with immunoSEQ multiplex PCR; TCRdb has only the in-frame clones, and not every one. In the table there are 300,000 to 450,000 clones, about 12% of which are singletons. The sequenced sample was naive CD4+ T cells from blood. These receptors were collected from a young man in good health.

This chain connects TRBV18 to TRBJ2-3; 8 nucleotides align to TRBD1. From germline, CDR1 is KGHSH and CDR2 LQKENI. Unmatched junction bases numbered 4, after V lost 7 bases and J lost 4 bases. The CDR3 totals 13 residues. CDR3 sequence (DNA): TGTGCCAGCTTGGACAGGGAGGCAGATACGCAGTATTTT. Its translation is CASLDREADTQYF.

CDR3 sequence reads: CAISEDRRPYF. The CDR3 DNA reads as TGTGCCATCAGTGAGGACAGAAGGCCGTACTTC. This rearrangement joins TRBV10-3 to TRBJ2-7, with D possibly matching TRBD1 (5 bases). V was trimmed by 2 bases and J by 12 bases, leaving 11 bases between them. Germline V CDR1 and CDR2: ENHRY, SYGVKD. This CDR3 is 11 amino acids long.

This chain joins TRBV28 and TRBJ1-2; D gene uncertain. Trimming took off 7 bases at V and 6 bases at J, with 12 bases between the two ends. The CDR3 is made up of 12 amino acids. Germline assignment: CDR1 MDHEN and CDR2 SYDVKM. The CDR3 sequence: CASTQYSDGYTF. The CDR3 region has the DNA TGTGCCAGCACTCAGTATTCTGATGGCTACACCTTC.

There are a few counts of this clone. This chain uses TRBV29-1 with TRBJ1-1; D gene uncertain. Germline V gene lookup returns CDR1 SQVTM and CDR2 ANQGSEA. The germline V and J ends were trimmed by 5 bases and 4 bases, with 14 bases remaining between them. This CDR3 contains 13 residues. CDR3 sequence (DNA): TGCAGCGTTTTAAGGGAGGTGGCCACTGAAGCTTTCTTT. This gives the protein CSVLREVATEAFF.

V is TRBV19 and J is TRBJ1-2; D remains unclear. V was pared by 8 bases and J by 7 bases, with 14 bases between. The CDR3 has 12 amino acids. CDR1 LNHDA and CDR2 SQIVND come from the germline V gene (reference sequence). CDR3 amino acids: CASLSHTRGYTF. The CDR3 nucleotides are TGTGCCAGTCTGAGTCATACGCGTGGCTACACCTTC.

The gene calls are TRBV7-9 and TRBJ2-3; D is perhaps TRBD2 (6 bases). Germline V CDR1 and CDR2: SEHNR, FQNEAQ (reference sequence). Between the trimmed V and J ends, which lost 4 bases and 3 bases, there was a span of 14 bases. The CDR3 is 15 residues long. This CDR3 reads CASSSDGRGTDTQYF. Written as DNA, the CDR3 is TGTGCCAGCAGCTCCGATGGGCGGGGAACAGATACGCAGTATTTT.

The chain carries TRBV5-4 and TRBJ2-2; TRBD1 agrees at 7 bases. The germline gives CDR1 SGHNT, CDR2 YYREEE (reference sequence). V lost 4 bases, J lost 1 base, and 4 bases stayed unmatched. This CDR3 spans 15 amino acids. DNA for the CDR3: TGTGCCAGCAGCCCGGGACAGTTGAACACCGGGGAGCTGTTTTTT. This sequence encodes CASSPGQLNTGELFF.

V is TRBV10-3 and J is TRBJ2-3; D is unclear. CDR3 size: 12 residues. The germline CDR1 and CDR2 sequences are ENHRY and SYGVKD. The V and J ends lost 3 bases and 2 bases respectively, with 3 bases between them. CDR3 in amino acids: CAISDYTDTQYF. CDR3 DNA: TGTGCCATCAGTGACTACACAGATACGCAGTATTTT.

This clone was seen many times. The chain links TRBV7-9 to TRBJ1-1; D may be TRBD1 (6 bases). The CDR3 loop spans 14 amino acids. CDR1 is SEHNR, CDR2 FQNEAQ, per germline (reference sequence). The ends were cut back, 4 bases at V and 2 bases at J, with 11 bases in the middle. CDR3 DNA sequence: TGTGCCAGCAGCTATCAGGGGTTCAACACTGAAGCTTTCTTT. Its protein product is CASSYQGFNTEAFF.

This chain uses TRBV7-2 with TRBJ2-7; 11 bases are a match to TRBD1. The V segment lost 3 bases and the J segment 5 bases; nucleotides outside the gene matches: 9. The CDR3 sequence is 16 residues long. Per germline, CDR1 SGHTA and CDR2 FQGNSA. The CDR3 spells CASSLGGQGATNEQYF. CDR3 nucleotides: TGTGCCAGCAGCTTGGGTGGACAGGGGGCTACAAACGAGCAGTACTTC.